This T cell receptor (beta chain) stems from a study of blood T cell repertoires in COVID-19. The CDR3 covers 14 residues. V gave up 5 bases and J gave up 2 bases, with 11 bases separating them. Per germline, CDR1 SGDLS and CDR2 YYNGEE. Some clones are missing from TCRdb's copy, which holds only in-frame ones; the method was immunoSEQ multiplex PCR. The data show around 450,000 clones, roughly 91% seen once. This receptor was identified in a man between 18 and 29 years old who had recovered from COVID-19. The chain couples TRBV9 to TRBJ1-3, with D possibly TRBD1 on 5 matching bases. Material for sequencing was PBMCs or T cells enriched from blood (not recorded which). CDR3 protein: CASSAGSAGNTIYF. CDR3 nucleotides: TGTGCCAGCAGTGCAGGGTCTGCTGGAAACACCATATATTTT.